This T cell receptor beta chain was documented in a study of blood T cell repertoires in COVID-19. The overall study: Acute and convalescent COVID-19 specimens originated in the United States, Italy and Spain. PBMCs, B-cell-depleted T cells, or T cells were the source of the cDNA or gDNA that made up the material.

Data came from immunoSEQ multiplex PCR; TCRdb stores just in-frame clones and leaves some out. The sample carries roughly 77,000 clones, about three quarters recorded once. CDR1 and CDR2 from the germline V gene are SGHRS and YFSETQ. This CDR3 region has 12 residues. V was clipped by 3 bases and J by 8 bases, with 11 bases between them. The sequence came from a human donor in a cohort sampled during active COVID-19. Sample: peripheral blood. The chain carries TRBV5-1 and TRBJ1-2, with D possibly matching TRBD1 (5 bases). CDR3 sequence: CASSSGGGGYTF. The CDR3 DNA sequence: TGCGCCAGCAGCTCCGGGGGAGGCGGCTACACCTTC.